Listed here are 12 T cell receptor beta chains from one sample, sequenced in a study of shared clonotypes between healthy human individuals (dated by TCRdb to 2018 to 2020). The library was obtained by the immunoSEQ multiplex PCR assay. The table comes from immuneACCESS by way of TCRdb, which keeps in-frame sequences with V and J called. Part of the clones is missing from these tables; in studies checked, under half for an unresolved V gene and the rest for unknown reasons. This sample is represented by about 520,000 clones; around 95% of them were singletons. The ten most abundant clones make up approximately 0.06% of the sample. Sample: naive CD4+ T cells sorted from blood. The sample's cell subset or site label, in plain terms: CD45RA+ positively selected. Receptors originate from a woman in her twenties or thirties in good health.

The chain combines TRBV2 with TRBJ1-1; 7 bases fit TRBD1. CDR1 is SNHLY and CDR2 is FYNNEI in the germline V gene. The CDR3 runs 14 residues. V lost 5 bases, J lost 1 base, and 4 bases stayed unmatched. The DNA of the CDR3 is TGTGCCAGCAGTCGACAGGGAAGGAACACTGAAGCTTTCTTT. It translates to CASSRQGRNTEAFF.

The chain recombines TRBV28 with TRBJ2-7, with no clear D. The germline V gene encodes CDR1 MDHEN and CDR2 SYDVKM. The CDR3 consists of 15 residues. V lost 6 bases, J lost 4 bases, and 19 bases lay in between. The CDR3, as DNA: TGTGCCAGCAGGCTGAAAGGGATCCGGGCTTACGAGCAGTACTTC. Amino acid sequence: CASRLKGIRAYEQYF.

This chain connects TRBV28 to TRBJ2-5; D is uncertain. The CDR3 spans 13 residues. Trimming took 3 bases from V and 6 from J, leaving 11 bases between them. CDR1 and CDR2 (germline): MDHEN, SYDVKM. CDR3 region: CASSLSAWKTQYF. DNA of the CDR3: TGTGCCAGCAGTTTGTCGGCGTGGAAGACCCAGTACTTC.

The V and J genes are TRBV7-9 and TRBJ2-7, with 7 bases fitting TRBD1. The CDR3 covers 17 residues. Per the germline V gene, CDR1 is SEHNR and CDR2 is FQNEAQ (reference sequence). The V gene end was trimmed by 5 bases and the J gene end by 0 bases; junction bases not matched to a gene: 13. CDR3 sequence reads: CASSPGGGTVSSYEQYF. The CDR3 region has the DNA TGTGCCAGCAGCCCAGGGGGTGGGACCGTCAGCTCCTACGAGCAGTACTTC. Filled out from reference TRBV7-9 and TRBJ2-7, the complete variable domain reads DTGVSQNPRHKITKRGQNVTFRCDPISEHNRLYWYRQTLGQGPEFLTYFQNEAQLEKSRLLSDRFSAERPKGSFSTLEIQRTEQGDSAMYLCASSPGGGTVSSYEQYFGPGTRLTVT.

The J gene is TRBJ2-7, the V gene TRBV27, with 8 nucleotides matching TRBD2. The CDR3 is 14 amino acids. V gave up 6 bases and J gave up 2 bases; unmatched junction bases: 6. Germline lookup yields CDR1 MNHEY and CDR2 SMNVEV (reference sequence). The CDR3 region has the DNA TGTGCCAGCAGAAGACTAGCGTCGGCCTACGAGCAGTACTTC. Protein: CASRRLASAYEQYF.

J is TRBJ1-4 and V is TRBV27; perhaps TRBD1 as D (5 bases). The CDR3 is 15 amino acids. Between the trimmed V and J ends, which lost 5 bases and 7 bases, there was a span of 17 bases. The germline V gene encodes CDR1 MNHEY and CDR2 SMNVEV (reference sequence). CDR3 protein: CASSPPGGMGEKLFF. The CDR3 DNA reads TGTGCCAGCAGTCCCCCCGGGGGAATGGGTGAAAAACTGTTTTTT.

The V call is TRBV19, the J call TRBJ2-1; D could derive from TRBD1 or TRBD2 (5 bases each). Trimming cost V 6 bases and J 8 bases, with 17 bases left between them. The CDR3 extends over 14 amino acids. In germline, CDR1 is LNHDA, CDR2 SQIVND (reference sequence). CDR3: CASSPRGPVHEQFF. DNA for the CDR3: TGTGCCAGTAGCCCCCGGGGCCCGGTGCATGAGCAGTTCTTC.

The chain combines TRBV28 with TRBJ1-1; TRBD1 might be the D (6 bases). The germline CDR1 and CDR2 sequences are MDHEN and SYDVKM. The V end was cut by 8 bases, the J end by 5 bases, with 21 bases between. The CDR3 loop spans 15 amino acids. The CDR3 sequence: CASGGRAGVRTEAFF. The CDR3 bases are TGTGCCAGCGGCGGTCGGGCAGGGGTACGAACTGAAGCTTTCTTT.

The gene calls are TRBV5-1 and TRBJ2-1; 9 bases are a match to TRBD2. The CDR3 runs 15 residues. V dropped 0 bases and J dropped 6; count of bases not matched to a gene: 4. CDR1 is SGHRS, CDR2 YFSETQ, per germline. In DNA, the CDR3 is TGCGCCAGCAGCTTGGCGGCGGGAGGGCCCAATGAGCAGTTCTTC. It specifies CASSLAAGGPNEQFF.

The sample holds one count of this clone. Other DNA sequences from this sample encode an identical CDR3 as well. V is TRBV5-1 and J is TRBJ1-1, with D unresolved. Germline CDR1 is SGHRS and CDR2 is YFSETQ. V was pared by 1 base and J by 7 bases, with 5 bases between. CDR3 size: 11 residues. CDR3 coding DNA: TGCGCCAGCAGCTTGTCAGGTGAAGCTTTCTTT. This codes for CASSLSGEAFF.

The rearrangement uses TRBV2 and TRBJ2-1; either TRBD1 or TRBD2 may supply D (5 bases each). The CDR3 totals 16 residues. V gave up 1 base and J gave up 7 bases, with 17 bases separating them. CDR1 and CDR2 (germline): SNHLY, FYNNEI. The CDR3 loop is CASSEDHATADNEQFF. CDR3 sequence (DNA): TGTGCCAGCAGTGAAGATCATGCGACAGCGGATAATGAGCAGTTCTTC.

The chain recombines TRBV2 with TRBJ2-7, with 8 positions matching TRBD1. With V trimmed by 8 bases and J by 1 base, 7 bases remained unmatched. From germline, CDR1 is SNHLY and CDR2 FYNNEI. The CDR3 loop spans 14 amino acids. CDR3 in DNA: TGTGCCAGCGACCCAGGGGGCGTGTCCTACGAGCAGTACTTC. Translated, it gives CASDPGGVSYEQYF.